The present TCR beta chain was sequenced within a study of T cell responses to AZD1222 COVID-19 vaccine. Study-level findings and limits: Donors were chiefly white British, with a greater number of females, and clonal diversity was perhaps underestimated. No repertoire was sampled before or during the peak T cell response, only after it.

A note on this clone: As yet, its antigen is unknown.

Germline lookup yields CDR1 LGHDT and CDR2 YNNKEL (reference sequence). This CDR3 comprises 13 residues. Between the trimmed V and J ends, which lost 2 bases and 1 base, there was a span of 5 bases. This table comes from immunoSEQ multiplex PCR, and its TCRdb copy is limited to in-frame clones, with some not included. The profile shows approximately 85,000 clones, roughly nine tenths of them singletons. The V and J genes are TRBV3-1 (or the pseudogene TRBV3-2) and TRBJ1-2; D unclear. This clonotype was obtained from an adult in good health. The material sequenced was peripheral blood, taken on day 0 of AZD1222 vaccination. CDR3 nucleotide sequence: TGTGCCAGCAGCCAACACAGTAACTATGGCTACACCTTC. Its translation: CASSQHSNYGYTF.